A single T cell receptor beta chain is shown here with its context. The antigen is undetermined. This sample stems from a study of graft-versus-host responses after intestinal transplantation. Some clones are missing from TCRdb's copy, which holds only in-frame ones; the method was immunoSEQ multiplex PCR. The sample carries fewer than 90,000 clones, less than 95% recorded once. Germline CDR1 and CDR2: SSHAT and FNYEAQ (reference sequence). The CDR3 has 16 amino acids. Sample: unstimulated CD4+ T cells sorted from spleen or lymph node cells, taken before transplant. The J gene is TRBJ2-2, the V gene TRBV7-7; possibly TRBD2 for D (6 bases). The receptor's source is a human donor who was the organ donor for an intestinal transplant. The CDR3 loop is CASSPGLPFGAGELFF. The CDR3 DNA sequence: TGTGCTAGCTCGCCGGGACTCCCTTTTGGGGCCGGGGAGCTGTTTTTT.